The 9 T cell receptor beta chains given below trace back to one sample, sequenced in a study of long-term antiretroviral therapy in people with HIV. Survey level was the resolution at which the v3.0 immunoSEQ assay ran. The data were produced by immunoSEQ multiplex PCR, yet TCRdb's version contains in-frame clones alone and is incomplete. The repertoire holds 21,000 or so clones, with approximately 90% as singletons. Sequenced here: unsorted PBMCs, sampled 2.3 years after starting antiretroviral therapy. Source of these receptors: a man aged 60 to 75 with HIV.

The chain employs TRBV10-3 and TRBJ1-1; 7 bases line up with TRBD1. This CDR3 spans 12 amino acids. V dropped 2 bases and J dropped 7; count of bases not matched to a gene: 1. Germline loops: CDR1 ENHRY, CDR2 SYGVKD. The CDR3 DNA reads as TGTGCCATCAGTGAGCAGGGGGATGAAGCTTTCTTT. Translation gives CAISEQGDEAFF.

The CDR3 coding sequence is TGTGCCAGCATCAATAAACTACCCGGGCTTTACAATGAGCAGTTCTTC. Amino acid sequence: CASINKLPGLYNEQFF. The chain is built from TRBV7-9 and TRBJ2-1; the D is unclear. The CDR3 sequence is 16 residues long. V was shortened by 7 bases and J by 4 bases, with 20 bases between the two germline ends. Per germline, CDR1 SEHNR and CDR2 FQNEAQ (reference sequence). The full variable domain, in which reference TRBV7-9 and TRBJ2-1 provide the parts outside the CDR3, is DTGVSQNPRHKITKRGQNVTFRCDPISEHNRLYWYRQTLGQGPEFLTYFQNEAQLEKSRLLSDRFSAERPKGSFSTLEIQRTEQGDSAMYLCASINKLPGLYNEQFFGPGTRLTVL.

The chain couples TRBV18 to TRBJ2-5, with 8 bases fitting TRBD2. This CDR3 is built from 16 residues. Per germline, CDR1 KGHSH and CDR2 LQKENI. The J segment lost 4 bases and the V segment lost 4 bases, leaving 11 bases of the junction unmatched. The CDR3 sequence: CASSQERTAGAETQYF. The CDR3 bases are TGTGCCAGCTCACAAGAACGGACAGCGGGGGCAGAGACCCAGTACTTC.

Only one count was recorded for this clone. The genes are TRBV5-4 and TRBJ1-2, with 7 bases identical to TRBD1. Germline CDR1 SGHNT, CDR2 YYREEE (reference sequence). V lost 4 bases to trimming and J lost 3 bases; unmatched junction nucleotides: 6. The CDR3 is 14 residues long. The CDR3 region is CASSAGQIDYGYTF. The CDR3 DNA reads TGTGCCAGCAGCGCGGGACAGATCGACTATGGCTACACCTTC.

J is TRBJ2-1 and V is TRBV7-7, with a tentative D call TRBD1 (5 bases). V was trimmed by 5 bases and J by 8 bases, leaving 13 bases between them. CDR1 SSHAT and CDR2 FNYEAQ come from the germline V gene (reference sequence). CDR3 size: 13 residues. CDR3 sequence reads: CASSRRRGDEQFF. The CDR3 region has the DNA TGTGCCAGCAGCCGACGAAGGGGTGATGAGCAGTTCTTC.

Only a few counts were recorded for this clone. The chain carries TRBV7-3 and TRBJ2-7, with 9 bases matching TRBD1. The CDR3 runs 14 residues. The V gene end was trimmed by 6 bases and the J gene end by 2 bases; junction bases not matched to a gene: 5. From germline, CDR1 is SGHTA and CDR2 FQGTGA. CDR3 loop: CASRGTGSAYEQYF. CDR3 nucleotides: TGTGCCAGCAGGGGGACAGGGTCGGCCTACGAGCAGTACTTC.

The J gene is TRBJ2-2, the V gene TRBV18, with 7 bases that match TRBD1. The trim removed 3 bases at V and 4 bases at J, leaving 14 bases unmatched. The CDR3 totals 18 residues. Germline V gene lookup returns CDR1 KGHSH and CDR2 LQKENI. The CDR3 sequence is CASSPSDPTGDSTGELFF. CDR3 DNA sequence: TGTGCCAGCTCACCTTCCGATCCTACAGGGGACAGCACCGGGGAGCTGTTTTTT.

CDR3 in amino acids: CASSLPGRPSSYNEQFF. The CDR3, as DNA: TGTGCCAGCAGTTTGCCAGGACGGCCAAGCTCCTACAATGAGCAGTTCTTC. The chain is built from TRBV27 and TRBJ2-1; D not resolved. Germline assignment: CDR1 MNHEY and CDR2 SMNVEV (reference sequence). The CDR3 runs 17 residues. V was trimmed by 3 bases and J by 0 bases, leaving 15 bases between them.

The chain links TRBV7-2 to TRBJ1-2, with 11 positions matching TRBD1. This CDR3 region has 14 residues. V shed 5 bases, J shed 3 bases, and the junction held 2 bases outside the gene matches. From germline, CDR1 is SGHTA and CDR2 FQGNSA. The CDR3 is CASSRDRGYYGYTF. The CDR3, as DNA: TGTGCCAGCAGCCGGGACAGGGGGTACTATGGCTACACCTTC. Variable domain in full (rest from reference TRBV7-2 and TRBJ1-2): GAGVSQSPSNKVTEKGKDVELRCDPISGHTALYWYRQSLGQGLEFLIYFQGNSAPDKSGLPSDRFSAERTGGSVSTLTIQRTQQEDSAVYLCASSRDRGYYGYTFGSGTRLTVV.